A single T cell receptor beta chain is shown here with its context. CDR3 length: 16 amino acids. The V and J ends lost 0 bases and 6 bases respectively, with 15 bases between them. Germline lookup yields CDR1 MNHNS and CDR2 SASEGT. The data derive from a study of T cell changes during pregnancy in multiple sclerosis. The repertoire was sequenced with immunoSEQ multiplex PCR; TCRdb's copy has only in-frame clones and lacks some. The sample shows tens of thousands of clones, around 94% of them seen only once. This sample comprised CD4+ T cells from peripheral blood mononuclear cells, obtained before pregnancy. The sequence was obtained from a female donor with multiple sclerosis, enrolled in a pregnancy study. The rearrangement joins TRBV6-1 to TRBJ1-5; D is uncertain. DNA for the CDR3: TGTGCCAGCAGTGAAGCGTCGGGAGCTCTAAGTCAGCCCCAGCATTTT. Its protein product is CASSEASGALSQPQHF.